The TCR beta chain described here comes from a study of shared clonotypes between healthy human individuals. The CDR3 totals 14 residues. Trimming removed 2 bases at V and 2 bases at J, with 10 bases between. The germline V gene has CDR1 SGHNT and CDR2 YYREEE (reference sequence). The healthy adult donors were HIV-negative and reported no recent acute infections or vaccinations. Negatively enriched CD4+ T cells were divided by CD45RA into naive and memory. As handled by the study authors: Because ImmunoSEQ provided only junction sequences with no quality scores, the filtering differed. Profiling relied on immunoSEQ multiplex PCR, and the TCRdb table lists in-frame clones only, not all of them. V and J calls and clone size follow that table, whereas D and trimming were derived from the DNA. The sample shows about 2.3 million clones, 93% of them seen only once.

The origin of this receptor is a man aged 18 to 30 in good health. Some clones in this sample may be carry-over from other donors' samples. This chain uses TRBV5-4 with TRBJ2-5; D may be TRBD2 (5 bases). The sample comprised naive CD4+ T cells from PBMCs. Subset specified: CD45RA+ positively selected. CDR3 coding DNA: TGTGCCAGCAGCTTACGGACGGGACAAGAGACCCAGTACTTC. Translation gives CASSLRTGQETQYF. The complete variable domain, with remaining parts taken from reference TRBV5-4 and TRBJ2-5, reads ETGVTQSPTHLIKTRGQQVTLRCSSQSGHNTVSWYQQALGQGPQFIFQYYREEENGRGNFPPRFSGLQFPNYSSELNVNALELDDSALYLCASSLRTGQETQYFGPGTRLLVL.